What follows is one T cell receptor beta chain and its context. The antigen is not known. This record belongs to a study of CD4 T cells in relation to SARS-CoV-2 and coronaviruses. Uncultured naive and memory CD4+ T cells supplied DNA for deep TCR-beta sequencing. This table comes from immunoSEQ multiplex PCR, and its TCRdb copy is limited to in-frame clones, with some not included. The repertoire has 60,000 to 85,000 clones, approximately 93% of them found once; the top ten carry around 0.23%. General study results and limits: The assay detects memory recall responses, not culture-primed primary responses. Crossreactive clones expanded significantly less to SARS-CoV-2 than monoreactive clones.

The unexposed donors gave CD4+ T cells in 2011-2018, prior to COVID-19. Naive and memory CD4+ T cells came from enriched cryopreserved PBMCs. Losses at the gene ends were 5 bases for V and 7 bases for J; bases not matched to a gene: 12. The CDR3 is 15 residues long. Germline V gene sequence: CDR1 ENHRY, CDR2 SYGVKD. This sequence was found in a human donor in good health. The chain combines TRBV10-3 with TRBJ1-2, with TRBD1 matching 8 bases. Sample: naive CD4+ T cells from PBMCs. Subset given: naive CD4+ T cells isolated by negative enrichment. This CDR3 is CAISSGQVKPSGYTF. The CDR3 DNA reads TGTGCCATCAGTTCGGGACAGGTAAAACCATCTGGCTACACCTTC.